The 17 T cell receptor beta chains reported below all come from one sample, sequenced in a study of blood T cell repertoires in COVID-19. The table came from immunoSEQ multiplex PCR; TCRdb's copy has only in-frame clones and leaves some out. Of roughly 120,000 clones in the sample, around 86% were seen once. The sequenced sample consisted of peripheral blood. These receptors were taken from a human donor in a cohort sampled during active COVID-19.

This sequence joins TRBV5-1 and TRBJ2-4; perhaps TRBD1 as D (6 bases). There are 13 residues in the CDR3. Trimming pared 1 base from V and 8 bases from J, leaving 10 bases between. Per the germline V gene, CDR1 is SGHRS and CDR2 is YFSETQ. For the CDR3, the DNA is TGCGCCAGCAGCTTGAGGGGGACGGACATTCAGTACTTC. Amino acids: CASSLRGTDIQYF.

The CDR3 DNA is TGTGCCAGCTCGTGGACAGGGGGTAAGAAGGATTACAATGAGCAGTTCTTC. It codes for CASSWTGGKKDYNEQFF. The chain links TRBV18 to TRBJ2-1; 10 bases are a match to TRBD1. The junction had 12 bases not matched to a gene; V was cut back by 6 bases and J by 4 bases. CDR1 and CDR2 from the germline V gene are KGHSH and LQKENI. The CDR3 is 17 amino acids.

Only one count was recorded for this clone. The chain's CDR3 is CASSLVGLAKNIQYF. The CDR3 DNA reads TGTGCCAGCAGTCTCGTGGGGCTAGCCAAAAACATTCAGTACTTC. This chain joins TRBV27 and TRBJ2-4; D perhaps matches TRBD1 (5 bases). V gave up 5 bases and J gave up 0 bases, with 11 bases separating them. CDR1 is MNHEY and CDR2 is SMNVEV in the germline V gene (reference sequence). CDR3 length equals 15 residues.

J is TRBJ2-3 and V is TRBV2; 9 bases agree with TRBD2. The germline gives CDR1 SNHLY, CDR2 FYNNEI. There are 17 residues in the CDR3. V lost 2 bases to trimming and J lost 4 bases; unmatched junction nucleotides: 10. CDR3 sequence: CASSESGRSGSADTQYF. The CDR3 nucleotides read TGTGCCAGCAGTGAATCCGGCCGTAGCGGGAGCGCAGATACGCAGTATTTT.

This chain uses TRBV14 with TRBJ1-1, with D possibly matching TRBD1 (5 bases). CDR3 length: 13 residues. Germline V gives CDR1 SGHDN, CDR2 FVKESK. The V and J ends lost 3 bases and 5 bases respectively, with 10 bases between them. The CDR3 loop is CASSQTEMTEAFF. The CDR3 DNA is TGTGCCAGCAGCCAGACAGAGATGACTGAAGCTTTCTTT.

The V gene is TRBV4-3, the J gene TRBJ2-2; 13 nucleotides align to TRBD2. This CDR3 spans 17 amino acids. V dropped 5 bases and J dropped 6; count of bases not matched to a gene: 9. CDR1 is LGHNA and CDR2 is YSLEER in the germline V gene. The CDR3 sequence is CASSEVPGLAGSGELFF. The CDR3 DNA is TGCGCCAGCAGCGAAGTACCGGGACTAGCGGGATCCGGGGAGCTGTTTTTT.

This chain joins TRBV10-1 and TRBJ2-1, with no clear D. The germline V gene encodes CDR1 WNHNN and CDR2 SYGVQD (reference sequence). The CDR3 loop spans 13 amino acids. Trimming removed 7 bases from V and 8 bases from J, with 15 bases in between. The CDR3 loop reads CASTDGLDDEQFF. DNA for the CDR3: TGCGCCAGCACCGACGGGTTAGACGATGAGCAGTTCTTC.

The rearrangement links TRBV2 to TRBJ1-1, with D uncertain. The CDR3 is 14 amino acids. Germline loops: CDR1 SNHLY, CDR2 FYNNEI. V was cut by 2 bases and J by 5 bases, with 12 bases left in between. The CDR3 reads CASSESQVRTEAFF. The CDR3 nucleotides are TGTGCCAGCAGTGAATCCCAGGTTCGTACTGAAGCTTTCTTT. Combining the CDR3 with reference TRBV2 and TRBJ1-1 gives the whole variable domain EPEVTQTPSHQVTQMGQEVILRCVPISNHLYFYWYRQILGQKVEFLVSFYNNEISEKSEIFDDQFSVERPDGSNFTLKIRSTKLEDSAMYFCASSESQVRTEAFFGQGTRLTVV.

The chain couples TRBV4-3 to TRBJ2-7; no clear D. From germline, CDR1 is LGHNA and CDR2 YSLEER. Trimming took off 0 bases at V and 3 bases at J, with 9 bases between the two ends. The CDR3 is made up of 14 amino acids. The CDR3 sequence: CASSQERQSYEQYF. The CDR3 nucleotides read TGCGCCAGCAGCCAAGAGAGGCAGAGCTACGAGCAGTACTTC.

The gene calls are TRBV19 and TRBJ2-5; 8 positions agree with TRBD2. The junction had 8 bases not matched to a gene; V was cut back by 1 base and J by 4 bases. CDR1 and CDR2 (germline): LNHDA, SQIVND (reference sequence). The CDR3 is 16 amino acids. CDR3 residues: CASSIGQVAGGETQYF. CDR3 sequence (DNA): TGTGCCAGTAGTATAGGGCAGGTGGCGGGAGGAGAGACCCAGTACTTC.

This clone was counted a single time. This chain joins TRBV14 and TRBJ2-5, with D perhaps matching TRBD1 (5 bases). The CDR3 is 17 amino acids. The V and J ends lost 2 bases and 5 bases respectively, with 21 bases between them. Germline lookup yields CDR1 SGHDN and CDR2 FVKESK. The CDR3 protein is CASSQLKRGQFAETQYF. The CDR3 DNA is TGTGCCAGCAGCCAACTCAAAAGGGGCCAATTCGCGGAGACCCAGTACTTC.

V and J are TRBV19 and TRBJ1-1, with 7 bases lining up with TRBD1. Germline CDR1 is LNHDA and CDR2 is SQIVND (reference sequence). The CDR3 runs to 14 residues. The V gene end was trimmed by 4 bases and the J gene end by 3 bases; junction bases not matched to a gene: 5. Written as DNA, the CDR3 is TGTGCCAGTAGTACTAGACAGGGTGACACTGAAGCTTTCTTT. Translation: CASSTRQGDTEAFF.

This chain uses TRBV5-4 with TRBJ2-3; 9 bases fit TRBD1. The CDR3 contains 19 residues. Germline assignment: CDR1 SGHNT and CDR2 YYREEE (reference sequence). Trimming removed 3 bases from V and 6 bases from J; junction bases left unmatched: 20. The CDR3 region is CASSSTGTGRNSNRDTQYF. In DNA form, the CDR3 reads TGTGCCAGCAGCTCGACCGGGACAGGGAGGAATAGCAACAGGGATACGCAGTATTTT.

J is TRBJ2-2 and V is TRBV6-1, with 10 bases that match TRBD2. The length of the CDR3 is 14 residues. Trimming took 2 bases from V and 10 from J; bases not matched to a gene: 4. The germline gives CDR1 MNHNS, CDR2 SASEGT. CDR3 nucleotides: TGTGCCAGCAGTGAACGAGGGACTAGCGAGGAGCTGTTTTTT. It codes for CASSERGTSEELFF.

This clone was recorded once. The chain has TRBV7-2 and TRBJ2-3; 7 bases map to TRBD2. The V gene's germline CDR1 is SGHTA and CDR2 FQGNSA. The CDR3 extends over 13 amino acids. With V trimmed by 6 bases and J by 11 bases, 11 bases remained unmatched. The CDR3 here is CASRGGDYPLQYF. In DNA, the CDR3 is TGTGCCAGCAGGGGAGGGGACTACCCATTGCAGTATTTT.

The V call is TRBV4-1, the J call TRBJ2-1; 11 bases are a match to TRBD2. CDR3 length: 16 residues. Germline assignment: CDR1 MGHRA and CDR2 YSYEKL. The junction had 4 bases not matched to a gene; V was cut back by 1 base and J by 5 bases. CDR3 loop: CASSQAGTSGNNEQFF. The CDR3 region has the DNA TGCGCCAGCAGCCAAGCTGGGACTAGCGGAAACAATGAGCAGTTCTTC.

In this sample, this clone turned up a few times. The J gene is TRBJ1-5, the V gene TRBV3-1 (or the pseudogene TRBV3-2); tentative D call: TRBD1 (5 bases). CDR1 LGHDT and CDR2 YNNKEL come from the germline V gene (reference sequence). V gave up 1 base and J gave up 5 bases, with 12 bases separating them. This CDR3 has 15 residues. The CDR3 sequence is CASSQGRRRDQPQHF. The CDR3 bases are TGTGCCAGCAGCCAAGGGCGGCGCAGGGATCAGCCCCAGCATTTT.